This T cell receptor beta chain was captured by sequencing in a study of blood T cell repertoires in COVID-19. About the research overall: From T cells, B-cell-depleted T cells, or PBMCs came the material, which was cDNA or gDNA.

CDR3 length equals 14 residues. CDR1 and CDR2 from the germline V gene are LGHNA and YNFKEQ. Losses at the gene ends were 2 bases for V and 2 bases for J; bases not matched to a gene: 1. As originally analysed: Estimation of nucleated cell counts was performed using reference gene primer amplification. Generated by immunoSEQ multiplex PCR, the TCRdb table keeps only in-frame clones and is missing some. V, J and clone size were drawn from that table, and D and trimming were deduced from the DNA. The data contain around 270,000 clones, 88% of them singletons. Material: peripheral blood. This sequence joins TRBV4-2 and TRBJ2-7; 9 bases align to TRBD2. The receptor was isolated from a man in his sixties who had recovered from COVID-19. This chain's CDR3 is CASSQLAGTYEQYF. CDR3 nucleotide sequence: TGTGCCAGCAGCCAACTAGCGGGGACCTACGAGCAGTACTTC.